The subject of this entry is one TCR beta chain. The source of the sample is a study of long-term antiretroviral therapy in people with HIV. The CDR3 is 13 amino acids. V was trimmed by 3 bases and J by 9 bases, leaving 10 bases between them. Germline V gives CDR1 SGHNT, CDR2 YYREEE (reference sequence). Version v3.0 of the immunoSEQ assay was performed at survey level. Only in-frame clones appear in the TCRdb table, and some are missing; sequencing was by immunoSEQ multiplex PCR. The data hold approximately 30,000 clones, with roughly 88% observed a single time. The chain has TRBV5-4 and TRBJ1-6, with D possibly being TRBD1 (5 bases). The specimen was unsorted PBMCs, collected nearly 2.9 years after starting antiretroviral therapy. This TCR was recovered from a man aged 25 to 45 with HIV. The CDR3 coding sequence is TGTGCCAGCAGCTGGGGGACTGGTTCACCCCTCCACTTT. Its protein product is CASSWGTGSPLHF.